The clone carrying this T cell receptor beta chain was counted many times. Its antigen is as yet unknown. These data originate in a study of read filtering for tumor transcriptome and immune sequencing. In the study overall: Among patients, 17 to 20 were male and approximately 15 female, aged 47 to 80 (mean about 71). General study points: Without single-read clonotypes, shared clonotype proportions correlated more between IR-seq and RNA-seq. IR-seq captured clonotypes deeper and more reliably than RNA-seq.

Molecular barcoded adaptors covering alpha/delta and beta/gamma chains were used on 400 to 450 ng RNA. TCRdb passed the reads through MiXCR, listing each CDR3 protein once. The table includes about 38,000 distinct CDR3 sequences, roughly an eighth detected once. The germline V and J ends were trimmed by 5 bases and 0 bases, with 14 bases remaining between them. CDR1 is SGHAT and CDR2 is FQDESV in the germline V gene (reference sequence). The CDR3 is 16 amino acids. Sequenced material: a population of CD138-negative cells sorted from bone marrow. This TCR was sampled from a donor aged 40 or older with multiple myeloma. The chain combines TRBV11-1 with TRBJ2-1, with D perhaps TRBD2 (6 bases). The CDR3 region is CASSPRDFSSYNEQFF. DNA for the CDR3: TGTGCCAGCAGCCCCCGGGACTTTAGCTCCTACAATGAGCAGTTCTTC.